The 22 T cell receptor beta chains listed next were all sequenced from one sample in a study of T-cell reconstitution after alpha-beta-depleted transplantation in children. Unique molecular identifiers were used in preparing the TCRbeta library. TCRdb ran MiXCR on the PCR reads and lists one entry per CDR3 protein. This table has some 350,000 distinct CDR3 sequences, about a tenth appearing once. This sample comprised PBMCs from the stem cell graft donor, obtained from the stem cell graft. The receptors were gathered from a human donor who donated a stem cell graft to a child with acute lymphoblastic leukemia.

This clonotype showed up just a few times. The rearrangement joins TRBV4-3 to TRBJ2-1; D ambiguous. CDR1 and CDR2 (germline): LGHNA, YSLEER. This CDR3 contains 13 residues. Between the trimmed V and J ends, which lost 0 bases and 10 bases, there was a span of 10 bases. Here the CDR3 DNA reads TGCGCCAGCAGCCAAGATCTAGGATTAGAGCAGTTCTTC. This codes for CASSQDLGLEQFF.

In this sample, this clonotype turned up a few times. The chain employs TRBV10-3 and TRBJ1-3; D is possibly TRBD1 (6 bases). Germline V gives CDR1 ENHRY, CDR2 SYGVKD. The CDR3 covers 14 residues. The V and J ends lost 9 bases and 1 base respectively, with 13 bases between them. The CDR3 protein is CAMLSTGSGNTIYF. In nucleotides, the CDR3 is TGTGCCATGCTCTCTACAGGGTCTGGAAACACCATATATTTT.

This clonotype came up many times. The rearrangement uses TRBV5-1 and TRBJ2-1; TRBD2 matches 7 bases. The CDR3 consists of 15 residues. The J segment lost 2 bases and the V segment lost 7 bases, leaving 9 bases of the junction unmatched. Looked up from germline, CDR1 is SGHRS and CDR2 is YFSETQ. In DNA, the CDR3 is TGCGCCAGCCGCCCCGACAGCGGGACCTACAATGAGCAGTTCTTC. Encoded protein: CASRPDSGTYNEQFF.

This sequence joins TRBV4-1 and TRBJ2-7; a possible D gene is TRBD1 (6 bases). Trimming took off 0 bases at V and 5 bases at J, with 14 bases between the two ends. CDR3 length equals 15 residues. The V gene's germline CDR1 is MGHRA and CDR2 YSYEKL. The CDR3 region is CASSQDGRGKNEQYF. CDR3 coding DNA: TGCGCCAGCAGCCAAGATGGCAGGGGAAAGAACGAGCAGTACTTC.

This clonotype was counted only a few times. The chain carries TRBV5-6 and TRBJ2-5; D remains ambiguous. Germline V gene sequence: CDR1 SGHDT, CDR2 YYEEEE. The ends were cut back, 0 bases at V and 5 bases at J, with 14 bases in the middle. The CDR3 extends over 15 amino acids. The CDR3 spells CASSLAAGLKETQYF. For the CDR3, the DNA is TGTGCCAGCAGCTTGGCCGCAGGATTGAAGGAGACCCAGTACTTC.

V gene TRBV12-3 or TRBV12-4 combines with J gene TRBJ1-3, with 9 bases aligning to TRBD1. The CDR3 is 15 residues long. V gave up 5 bases and J gave up 2 bases; unmatched junction bases: 4. The CDR3 loop reads CASSMTGGAGNTIYF. CDR3 DNA: TGTGCCAGCAGTATGACAGGGGGAGCTGGAAACACCATATATTTT.

V gene TRBV6-5 combines with J gene TRBJ1-1; unclear D gene. Per germline, CDR1 MNHEY and CDR2 SVGAGI. The germline V and J ends were trimmed by 4 bases and 3 bases, with 6 bases remaining between them. This CDR3 region has 12 residues. The CDR3 nucleotides are TGTGCCAGCAGTTCCCTGTACACTGAAGCTTTCTTT. Translation: CASSSLYTEAFF.

This clonotype was counted at least ten times. This sequence joins TRBV10-3 and TRBJ1-1; a weak D match, TRBD1 (5 bases). V gave up 10 bases and J gave up 3 bases, with 12 bases separating them. The CDR3 is made up of 12 amino acids. CDR1 ENHRY and CDR2 SYGVKD come from the germline V gene. DNA for the CDR3: TGTGCCAGTGGGGCTCGTGACACTGAAGCTTTCTTT. Its translation: CASGARDTEAFF.

This clonotype has just a few counts. The junction does not match germline at one end; this may be a read error. This sequence joins TRBV7-7 and TRBJ2-1, with D tentatively TRBD1 (5 bases). CDR3 size: 15 residues. Germline V gene data show CDR1 as SSHAT and CDR2 as FNYEAQ (reference sequence). The CDR3: CASSPDSVLHNEQFF. The CDR3 nucleotides are TGTGCTAGCAGCCCCGACAGCGTCCTCCACAATGAGCAGTTCTTC.

The V gene is TRBV29-1, the J gene TRBJ2-5; TRBD2 aligns across 10 bases. This CDR3 contains 14 residues. V shed 2 bases, J shed 5 bases, and the junction held 5 bases outside the gene matches. Germline V gene data show CDR1 as SQVTM and CDR2 as ANQGSEA. The CDR3 loop reads CSVESASGSETQYF. CDR3 in DNA: TGCAGCGTTGAATCGGCTAGCGGGAGTGAGACCCAGTACTTC.

This clonotype appeared a few times. The rearrangement uses TRBV5-5 and TRBJ2-7, with 11 nucleotides matching TRBD2. This CDR3 has 14 amino acids. Trimming at V came to 3 bases and at J to 3 bases, leaving 2 bases not matched to a gene. Germline V gene data show CDR1 as SGHKS and CDR2 as YYEKEE (reference sequence). For the CDR3, the DNA is TGTGCCAGCAGCTCGGGACTAGCGGACTACGAGCAGTACTTC. Translating it yields CASSSGLADYEQYF.

This clonotype has a handful of counts. The genes are TRBV12-3 or TRBV12-4 and TRBJ2-7; D is possibly TRBD1 (6 bases). Trimming stripped 8 bases from V and 3 bases from J, with 11 bases between. CDR3 size: 12 residues. CDR3 region: CASGAGVYEQYF. CDR3 DNA sequence: TGTGCCAGCGGGGCAGGGGTCTACGAGCAGTACTTC.

This clonotype was seen many times. V usage is TRBV6-2 or TRBV6-3 and J usage is TRBJ2-5, with D tentatively TRBD2 (5 bases). Germline V lookup: CDR1 MNHEY, CDR2 SVGEGT. Trimming left V 5 bases short and J 1 base short, with 14 bases between. The CDR3 covers 15 residues. CDR3 region: CASSKLTRGQETQYF. Here the CDR3 DNA reads TGTGCCAGCAGTAAACTAACTAGAGGCCAAGAGACCCAGTACTTC.

This clonotype was picked up a small number of times. The J gene is TRBJ2-5, the V gene TRBV7-9; 12 nucleotides match TRBD2. The CDR3 runs to 17 residues. The J segment lost 5 bases and the V segment lost 0 bases, leaving 7 bases of the junction unmatched. From germline, CDR1 is SEHNR and CDR2 FQNEAQ (reference sequence). The DNA for the CDR3 is TGTGCCAGCAGCTTAGCGCGAGGACTAGCGGGAAGTGAGACCCAGTACTTC. As protein: CASSLARGLAGSETQYF.

This clonotype was seen more than once but under ten times. One end of the junction varies from germline; a read error may be responsible. The rearrangement uses TRBV7-6 and TRBJ1-1, with 9 positions matching TRBD1. The CDR3 loop spans 15 amino acids. Per germline, CDR1 SGHVS and CDR2 FNYEAQ. The chain's CDR3 is CASSVGQGLKTEAFF. Here the CDR3 DNA reads TGTGCCAGCAGCGTCGGACAGGGGTTGAAGACTGAAGCTTTCTTT.

Only a few counts were recorded for this clonotype. This sequence joins TRBV6-5 and TRBJ1-1, with 10 bases fitting TRBD1. The CDR3 totals 15 residues. Germline V gene data show CDR1 as MNHEY and CDR2 as SVGAGI. Trimming cost V 9 bases and J 10 bases; bases outside gene matches: 17. The CDR3 spells CASSVTTGGYVSAFF. DNA of the CDR3: TGTGCCAGTTCAGTTACGACAGGGGGCTACGTTTCAGCTTTCTTT.

The V and J genes are TRBV5-1 and TRBJ2-3; 11 positions match TRBD2. V shed 3 bases and J 2 bases; nucleotides not matched to a gene: 5. The CDR3 consists of 16 residues. Germline CDR1 SGHRS, CDR2 YFSETQ. The chain's CDR3 is CASSWDSGRATDTQYF. The CDR3 coding sequence is TGCGCCAGCAGCTGGGATAGCGGGAGGGCCACAGATACGCAGTATTTT. Based on the CDR3 plus reference TRBV5-1 and TRBJ2-3, the full variable domain is KAGVTQTPRYLIKTRGQQVTLSCSPISGHRSVSWYQQTPGQGLQFLFEYFSETQRNKGNFPGRFSGRQFSNSRSEMNVSTLELGDSALYLCASSWDSGRATDTQYFGPGTRLTVL.

This clonotype was seen a handful of times. The genes are TRBV7-9 and TRBJ2-7; D remains ambiguous. The length of the CDR3 is 12 residues. Germline assignment: CDR1 SEHNR and CDR2 FQNEAQ (reference sequence). V lost 5 bases to trimming and J lost 7 bases, with 12 bases between them. CDR3 residues: CASSPSTREQYF. DNA for the CDR3: TGTGCCAGCAGCCCCTCGACTCGGGAGCAGTACTTC.

The table lists this clonotype with a few counts. The J gene is TRBJ2-3, the V gene TRBV7-9; TRBD1 agrees at 8 bases. Germline CDR1 is SEHNR and CDR2 is FQNEAQ (reference sequence). This CDR3 is built from 14 residues. J was trimmed by 6 bases and V by 0 bases; bases with no gene match: 2. Here the CDR3 reads CASSLATGGDTQYF. The CDR3 nucleotides read TGTGCCAGCAGCTTAGCCACAGGGGGGGATACGCAGTATTTT.

The table lists this clonotype with many counts. V and J are TRBV20-1 and TRBJ1-5; D is uncertain. CDR1 is DFQATT and CDR2 is SNEGSKA in the germline V gene (reference sequence). The ends were cut back, 0 bases at V and 2 bases at J, with 14 bases in the middle. The CDR3 covers 16 residues. The CDR3 sequence is CSARDGGSYGNQPQHF. The CDR3 DNA is TGCAGTGCTAGAGATGGCGGAAGTTACGGCAATCAGCCCCAGCATTTT.

This chain uses TRBV12-3 or TRBV12-4 with TRBJ2-3, with TRBD1 matching 9 bases. V lost 7 bases to trimming and J lost 4 bases; unmatched junction nucleotides: 6. The CDR3 covers 14 residues. CDR3 sequence: CASMMGQGADTQYF. In nucleotides, the CDR3 is TGTGCCAGCATGATGGGACAGGGTGCAGATACGCAGTATTTT.

This clonotype was observed a few times. This rearrangement joins TRBV7-3 to TRBJ2-2; 7 nucleotides align to TRBD2. Per germline, CDR1 SGHTA and CDR2 FQGTGA. CDR3 length equals 16 residues. V trimming: 5 bases; J trimming: 4 bases; junction bases outside the gene matches: 10. The CDR3 DNA reads as TGTGCCAGCAGCCCCCCCCCGGGACTAACCACCGGGGAGCTGTTTTTT. Its translation: CASSPPPGLTTGELFF.